This T cell receptor (beta chain) was sequenced in a study of blood T cell repertoires in COVID-19. Study-level information: PBMCs, B-cell-depleted T cells, or T cells were the source of the cDNA or gDNA that made up the material.

Germline V gene lookup returns CDR1 MDHEN and CDR2 SYDVKM. V was pared by 5 bases and J by 5 bases, with 8 bases of the junction left unmatched. The CDR3 consists of 14 residues. Under the authors' procedure: Estimates of nucleated cell counts were drawn from the amplification of reference gene primers. The table came from immunoSEQ multiplex PCR; TCRdb's copy has only in-frame clones and leaves some out. V and J calls and clone size are those listed in that table; D and trimming were worked out from the DNA. Here the sample spans 250,000 to 350,000 clones, 75% to 90% being singletons. In its sample, this clone was seen once.

Sequencing was performed on peripheral blood. This receptor was taken from a man younger than 40 with acute or convalescent COVID-19. This chain links TRBV28 with TRBJ2-5; 7 bases align to TRBD2. Here the CDR3 reads CASSRGVYGETQYF. In DNA form, the CDR3 reads TGTGCCAGCAGTCGGGGGGTTTACGGGGAGACCCAGTACTTC.